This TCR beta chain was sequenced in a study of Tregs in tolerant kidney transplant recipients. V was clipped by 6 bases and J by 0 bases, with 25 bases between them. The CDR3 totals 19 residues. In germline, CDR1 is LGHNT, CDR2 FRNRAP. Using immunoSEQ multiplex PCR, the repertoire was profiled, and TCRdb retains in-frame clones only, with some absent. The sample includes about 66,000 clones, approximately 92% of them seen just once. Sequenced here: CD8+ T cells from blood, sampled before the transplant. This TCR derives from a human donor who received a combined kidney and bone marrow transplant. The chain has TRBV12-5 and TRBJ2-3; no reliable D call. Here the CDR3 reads CASGGSRPFLGTSTDTQYF. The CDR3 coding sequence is TGTGCTAGTGGGGGCAGTAGGCCATTTTTAGGTACTAGCACAGATACGCAGTATTTT.